This TCR beta chain was captured by sequencing in a study of T cell responses to AZD1222 COVID-19 vaccine. CDR3 length equals 13 residues. V lost 3 bases to trimming and J lost 6 bases, with 8 bases between them. In germline, CDR1 is SGHAT, CDR2 FQNNGV. Overall study results and limits: Unmutated regions of variants are reportedly targeted by nearly half of spike-specific TCRs. Donors were largely white British and mainly female; clonal diversity was possibly underestimated. Spike-specific TCR breadth and depth grew following two AZD1222 doses.

This clone was seen just once. Its antigen remains unidentified. Using immunoSEQ multiplex PCR, the repertoire was profiled, and TCRdb retains in-frame clones only, with some absent. The data contain 150,000 to 200,000 clones, roughly 92% of them singletons. The chain employs TRBV11-2 and TRBJ1-4, with TRBD1 as a possible D gene (5 bases). This sample comprised peripheral blood, obtained on day 0 of AZD1222 vaccination. This TCR came from an adult in good health. The CDR3 spells CASSFRGDEKLFF. The CDR3 DNA reads as TGTGCCAGCAGCTTTCGAGGGGATGAAAAACTGTTTTTT.